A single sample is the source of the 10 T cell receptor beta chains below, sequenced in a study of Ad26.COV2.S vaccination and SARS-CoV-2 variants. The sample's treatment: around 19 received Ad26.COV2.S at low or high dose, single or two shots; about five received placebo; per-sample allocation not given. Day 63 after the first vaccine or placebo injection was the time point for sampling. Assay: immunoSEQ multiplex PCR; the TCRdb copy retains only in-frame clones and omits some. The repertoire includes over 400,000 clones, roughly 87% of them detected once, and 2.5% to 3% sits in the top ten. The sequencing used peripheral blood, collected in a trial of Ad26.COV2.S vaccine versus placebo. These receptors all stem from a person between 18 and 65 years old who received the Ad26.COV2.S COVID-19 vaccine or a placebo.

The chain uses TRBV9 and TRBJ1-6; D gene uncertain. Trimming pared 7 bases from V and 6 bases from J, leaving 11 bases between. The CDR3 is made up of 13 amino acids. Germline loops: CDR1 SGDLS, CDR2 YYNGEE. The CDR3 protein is CASGKEVNSPLHF. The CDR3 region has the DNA TGTGCCAGCGGGAAAGAGGTTAATTCACCCCTCCACTTT.

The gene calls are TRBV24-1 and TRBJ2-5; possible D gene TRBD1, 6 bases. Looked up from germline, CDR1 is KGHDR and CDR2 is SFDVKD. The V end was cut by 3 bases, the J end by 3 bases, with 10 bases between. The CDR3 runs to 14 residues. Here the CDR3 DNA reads TGTGCCACCAGTGATCCAGGGGTGAAAGAGACCCAGTACTTC. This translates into CATSDPGVKETQYF.

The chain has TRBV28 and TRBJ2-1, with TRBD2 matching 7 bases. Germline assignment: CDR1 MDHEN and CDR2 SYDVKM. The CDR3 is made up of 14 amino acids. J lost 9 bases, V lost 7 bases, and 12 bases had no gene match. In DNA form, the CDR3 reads TGTGCCAGCACCCTCTGGGGAGGGGCGGGTGAGCAGTTCTTC. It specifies CASTLWGGAGEQFF. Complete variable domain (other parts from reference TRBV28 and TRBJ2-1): DVKVTQSSRYLVKRTGEKVFLECVQDMDHENMFWYRQDPGLGLRLIYFSYDVKMKEKGDIPEGYSVSREKKERFSLILESASTNQTSMYLCASTLWGGAGEQFFGPGTRLTVL.

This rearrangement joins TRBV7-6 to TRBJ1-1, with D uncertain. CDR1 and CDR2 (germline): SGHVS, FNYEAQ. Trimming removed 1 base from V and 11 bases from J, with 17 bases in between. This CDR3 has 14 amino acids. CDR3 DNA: TGTGCCAGCAGCTTAGGAGGTCTGACCCAGAGGGCTTTCTTT. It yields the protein CASSLGGLTQRAFF.

In DNA, the CDR3 is TGTGCCAGCAGCTTCCCAGGACAGGGGGGTTTTGGAAAACTGTTTTTT. This encodes CASSFPGQGGFGKLFF. J is TRBJ1-4 and V is TRBV5-4, with 10 bases lining up with TRBD1. The V gene end was trimmed by 2 bases and the J gene end by 10 bases; junction bases not matched to a gene: 11. Germline values: CDR1 SGHNT, CDR2 YYREEE (reference sequence). The length of the CDR3 is 16 residues.

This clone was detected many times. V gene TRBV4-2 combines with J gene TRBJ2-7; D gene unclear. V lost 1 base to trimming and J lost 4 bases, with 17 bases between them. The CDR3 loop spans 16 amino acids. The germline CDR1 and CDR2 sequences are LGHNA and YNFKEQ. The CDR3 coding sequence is TGTGCCAGCAGCCAAGCGTACGTCGGCGAGGATTACGAGCAGTACTTC. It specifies CASSQAYVGEDYEQYF.

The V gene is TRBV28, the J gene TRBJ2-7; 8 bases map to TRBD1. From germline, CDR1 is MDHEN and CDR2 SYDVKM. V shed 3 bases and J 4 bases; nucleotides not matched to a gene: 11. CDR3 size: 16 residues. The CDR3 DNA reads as TGTGCCAGCAGTTTCGGGTTTACAGGGGGTATATACGAGCAGTACTTC. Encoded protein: CASSFGFTGGIYEQYF.

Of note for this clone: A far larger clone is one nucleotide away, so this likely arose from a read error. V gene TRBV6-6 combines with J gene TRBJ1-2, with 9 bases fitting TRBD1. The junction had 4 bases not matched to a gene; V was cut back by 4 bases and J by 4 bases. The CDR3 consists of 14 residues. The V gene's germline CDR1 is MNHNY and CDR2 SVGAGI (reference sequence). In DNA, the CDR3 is TGTGCCAGCAGTTGGGGACAGGGCTCCTATGGCTACACCTTC. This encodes CASSWGQGSYGYTF.

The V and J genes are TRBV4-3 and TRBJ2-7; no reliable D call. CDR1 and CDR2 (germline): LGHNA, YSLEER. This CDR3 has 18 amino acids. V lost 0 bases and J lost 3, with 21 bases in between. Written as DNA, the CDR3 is TGCGCCAGCAGCCAAGATACCCCCCTTGGCTACACTTTCTACGAGCAGTACGTC. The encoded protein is CASSQDTPLGYTFYEQYV.

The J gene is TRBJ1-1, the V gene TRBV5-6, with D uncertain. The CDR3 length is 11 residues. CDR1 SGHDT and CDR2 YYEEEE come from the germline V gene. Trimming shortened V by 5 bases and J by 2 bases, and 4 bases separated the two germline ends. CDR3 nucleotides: TGTGCCAGCAGAGGAAACACTGAAGCTTTCTTT. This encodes CASRGNTEAFF.